These T cell receptor beta chains were read from a single sample in a study of T cells expressing NK-cell markers. With the 5' RACE reads reprocessed, TCRdb shows one record per CDR3 protein and no DNA. Across a few hundred thousand distinct CDR3 sequences, the top ten clones capture around 4.9% of the sample. Sequencing used blood T cells: a sorted CD56 or NKG2C T cell subset, CD4+ or CD8+ T cells, or bulk PBMC T cells (not recorded which). The receptors originated from a man aged 18-75 years in good health. Each CDR3 is given with its conserved first and last residue.

CDR3: CASSKPGRRGRFQETQYF
V: TRBV21-1
J: TRBJ2-5

CDR3: CASDLDTRFYGYTF
V: TRBV5-1
J: TRBJ1-2

CDR3: CASSPPSRSPNTQYF
V: TRBV18
J: TRBJ2-3

CDR3: CASSTEHGGGGGELFF
V: TRBV9
J: TRBJ2-2

CDR3: CASSLDWRTEETYF
V: TRBV7-2
J: TRBJ2-7

CDR3: CSVEFAGGRYEQYF
V: TRBV29-1
J: TRBJ2-7

CDR3: CASSKSLDTRRCTDTQYF
V: TRBV21-1
J: TRBJ2-3

CDR3: CASRRTSPGELFF
V: TRBV3-1
J: TRBJ2-2

CDR3: CATFKNTGELFF
V: TRBV6-5
J: TRBJ2-2

CDR3: CASRRGDIKFF
V: TRBV21-1
J: TRBJ2-1

CDR3: CASSTGGSGANVLTF
V: TRBV27
J: TRBJ2-6

CDR3: CASSLGSGGVETQYF
V: TRBV5-1
J: TRBJ2-5

CDR3: CATGGPNQPQHF
V: TRBV19
J: TRBJ1-5

CDR3: CASSYEGKRSPLHF
V: TRBV6-5
J: TRBJ1-6

CDR3: CASSLWLGLENEQFF
V: TRBV12-3/TRBV12-4
J: TRBJ2-1

CDR3: CASSPGGYWTGELFF
V: TRBV28
J: TRBJ2-2

CDR3: CASSDRGWVEQYF
V: TRBV6-1
J: TRBJ2-7

CDR3: CSARDLRLAGAAGAAQYF
V: TRBV20-1
J: TRBJ2-5

CDR3: CASSLNSLSGNTIYF
V: TRBV7-9
J: TRBJ1-3

CDR3: CSARNVGMGNQPQHF
V: TRBV20-1
J: TRBJ1-5

CDR3: CASSPLSRTVPFGTEAFF
V: TRBV7-9
J: TRBJ1-1

CDR3: CSASGLGTGYEQYF
V: TRBV20-1
J: TRBJ2-7

CDR3: CASSEGALETQYF
V: TRBV2
J: TRBJ2-5

CDR3: CATTPTDRKEKLFF
V: TRBV15
J: TRBJ1-4

CDR3: CASSSFAGGNSYEQYF
V: TRBV5-1
J: TRBJ2-7

CDR3: CASSLLGFKNIQYF
V: TRBV5-5
J: TRBJ2-4

CDR3: CSARDPGSYSSYNSPLHF
V: TRBV20-1
J: TRBJ1-6

CDR3: CASSQILRARGNTIYF
V: TRBV3-1
J: TRBJ1-3

CDR3: CASSFQGGKAKNIQYF
V: TRBV5-8
J: TRBJ2-4

CDR3: CASSGPGQGEETQYF
V: TRBV28
J: TRBJ2-5

CDR3: CASSPTGKTPSFTDTQYF
V: TRBV5-1
J: TRBJ2-3

CDR3: CASRGLARETQYF
V: TRBV10-2
J: TRBJ2-5

CDR3: CASKQLWGNTIYF
V: TRBV10-2
J: TRBJ1-3